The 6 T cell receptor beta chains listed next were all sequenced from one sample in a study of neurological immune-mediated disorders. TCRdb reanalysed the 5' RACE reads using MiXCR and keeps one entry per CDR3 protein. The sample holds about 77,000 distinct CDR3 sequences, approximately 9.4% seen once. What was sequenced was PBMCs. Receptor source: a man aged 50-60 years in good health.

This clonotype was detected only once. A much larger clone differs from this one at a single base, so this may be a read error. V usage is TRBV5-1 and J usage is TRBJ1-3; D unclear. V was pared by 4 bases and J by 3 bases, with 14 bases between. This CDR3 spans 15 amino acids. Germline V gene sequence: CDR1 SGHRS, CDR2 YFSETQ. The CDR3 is CASSLIKGLGNTIYF. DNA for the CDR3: TGCGCCAGCAGCCTGATTAAAGGGCTTGGAAACACCATATATTTT.

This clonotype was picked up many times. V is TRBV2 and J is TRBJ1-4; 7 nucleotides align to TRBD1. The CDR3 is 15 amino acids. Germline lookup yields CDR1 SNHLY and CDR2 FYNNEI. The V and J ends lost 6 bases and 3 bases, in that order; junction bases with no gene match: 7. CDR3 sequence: CASSEQGVANEKLFF. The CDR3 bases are TGTGCCAGCAGCGAGCAGGGGGTAGCTAATGAAAAACTGTTTTTT.

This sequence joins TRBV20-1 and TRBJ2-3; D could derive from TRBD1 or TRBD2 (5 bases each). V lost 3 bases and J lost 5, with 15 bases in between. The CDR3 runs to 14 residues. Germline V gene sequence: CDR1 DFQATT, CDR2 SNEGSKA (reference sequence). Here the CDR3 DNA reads TGCAGTGCTAGCATCGGGGCCCGGGGAGATACGCAGTATTTT. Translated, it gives CSASIGARGDTQYF.

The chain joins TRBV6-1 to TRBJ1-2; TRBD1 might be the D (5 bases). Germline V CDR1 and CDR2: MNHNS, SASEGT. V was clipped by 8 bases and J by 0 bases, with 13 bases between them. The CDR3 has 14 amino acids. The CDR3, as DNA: TGTGCCAGCGCTTCCGTGACAGCTAACTATGGCTACACCTTC. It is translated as CASASVTANYGYTF.

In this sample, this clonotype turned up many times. The CDR3 DNA follows: TGTGCCAGCAGCTTAACGGCACGGGGCGGAGAGACCCAGTACTTC. Translated: CASSLTARGGETQYF. The rearrangement uses TRBV7-3 and TRBJ2-5; D assignment may be TRBD1 or TRBD2 (5 bases each). Trimming shortened V by 0 bases and J by 4 bases, and 12 bases separated the two germline ends. Looked up from germline, CDR1 is SGHTA and CDR2 is FQGTGA. The CDR3 is 15 amino acids.

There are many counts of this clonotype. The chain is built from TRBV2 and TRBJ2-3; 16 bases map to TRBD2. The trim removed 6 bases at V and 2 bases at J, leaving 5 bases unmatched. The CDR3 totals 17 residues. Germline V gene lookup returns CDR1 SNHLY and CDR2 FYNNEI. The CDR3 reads CASRRGTSGRATDTQYF. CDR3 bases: TGTGCCAGCAGACGAGGGACTAGCGGGAGGGCCACAGATACGCAGTATTTT.